These 5 T cell receptor beta chains originate from one sample sequenced in a study of blood T cell repertoires in COVID-19. Sequencing was performed with immunoSEQ multiplex PCR; in TCRdb, only in-frame clones are kept and a portion is missing. The sample shows about 120,000 clones, around 89% of them seen only once. The sample taken for sequencing was peripheral blood. These receptors were taken from a human donor with acute or convalescent COVID-19. The donor label of this sample is uncertain.

The CDR3 loop reads CASSLGTGGLLQPQHF. The CDR3 DNA follows: TGTGCCAGCAGCTTAGGGACAGGGGGACTATTACAGCCCCAGCATTTT. The gene calls are TRBV7-2 and TRBJ1-5, with 10 nucleotides matching TRBD1. The germline gives CDR1 SGHTA, CDR2 FQGNSA. V dropped 1 base and J dropped 7; count of bases not matched to a gene: 7. The CDR3 has 16 amino acids.

This chain joins TRBV6-5 and TRBJ1-4, with 9 bases matching TRBD1. Germline trimming cut 6 bases from V and 10 bases from J; bases unmatched to any gene: 12. The CDR3 runs to 15 residues. Germline V gives CDR1 MNHEY, CDR2 SVGAGI. The CDR3 region is CASRSKDRGAGKLFF. The CDR3 region has the DNA TGTGCCAGCAGATCGAAGGACAGGGGAGCGGGAAAACTGTTTTTT.

Only one count was recorded for this clone. The rearrangement links TRBV25-1 to TRBJ2-2; D call uncertain. This CDR3 has 12 amino acids. Trimming shortened V by 4 bases and J by 5 bases, and 5 bases separated the two germline ends. The germline V gene encodes CDR1 MGHDK and CDR2 SYGVNS. CDR3 DNA: TGTGCCAGCAGTGTCGGGACCGGGGAGCTGTTTTTT. Translated, it gives CASSVGTGELFF.

The chain carries TRBV6-5 and TRBJ1-1, with 9 bases identical to TRBD1. V shed 6 bases, J shed 3 bases, and the junction held 8 bases outside the gene matches. The length of the CDR3 is 15 residues. Germline V gives CDR1 MNHEY, CDR2 SVGAGI. The CDR3: CASSRNRDRDTEAFF. The CDR3 DNA reads TGTGCCAGCAGCCGCAACCGGGACAGGGACACTGAAGCTTTCTTT.

The genes are TRBV27 and TRBJ1-4; possible D gene TRBD1, 5 bases. CDR3 length: 15 residues. Germline loops: CDR1 MNHEY, CDR2 SMNVEV (reference sequence). The V gene lost 5 bases and the J gene lost 5 bases, with 15 bases spanning the gap. CDR3 protein: CASSAWGGRNEKLFF. The DNA of the CDR3 is TGTGCCAGCAGTGCATGGGGGGGACGGAATGAAAAACTGTTTTTT. Supplemented by reference TRBV27 and TRBJ1-4, the full variable domain reads EAQVTQNPRYLITVTGKKLTVTCSQNMNHEYMSWYRQDPGLGLRQIYYSMNVEVTDKGDVPEGYKVSRKEKRNFPLILESPSPNQTSLYFCASSAWGGRNEKLFFGSGTQLSVL.